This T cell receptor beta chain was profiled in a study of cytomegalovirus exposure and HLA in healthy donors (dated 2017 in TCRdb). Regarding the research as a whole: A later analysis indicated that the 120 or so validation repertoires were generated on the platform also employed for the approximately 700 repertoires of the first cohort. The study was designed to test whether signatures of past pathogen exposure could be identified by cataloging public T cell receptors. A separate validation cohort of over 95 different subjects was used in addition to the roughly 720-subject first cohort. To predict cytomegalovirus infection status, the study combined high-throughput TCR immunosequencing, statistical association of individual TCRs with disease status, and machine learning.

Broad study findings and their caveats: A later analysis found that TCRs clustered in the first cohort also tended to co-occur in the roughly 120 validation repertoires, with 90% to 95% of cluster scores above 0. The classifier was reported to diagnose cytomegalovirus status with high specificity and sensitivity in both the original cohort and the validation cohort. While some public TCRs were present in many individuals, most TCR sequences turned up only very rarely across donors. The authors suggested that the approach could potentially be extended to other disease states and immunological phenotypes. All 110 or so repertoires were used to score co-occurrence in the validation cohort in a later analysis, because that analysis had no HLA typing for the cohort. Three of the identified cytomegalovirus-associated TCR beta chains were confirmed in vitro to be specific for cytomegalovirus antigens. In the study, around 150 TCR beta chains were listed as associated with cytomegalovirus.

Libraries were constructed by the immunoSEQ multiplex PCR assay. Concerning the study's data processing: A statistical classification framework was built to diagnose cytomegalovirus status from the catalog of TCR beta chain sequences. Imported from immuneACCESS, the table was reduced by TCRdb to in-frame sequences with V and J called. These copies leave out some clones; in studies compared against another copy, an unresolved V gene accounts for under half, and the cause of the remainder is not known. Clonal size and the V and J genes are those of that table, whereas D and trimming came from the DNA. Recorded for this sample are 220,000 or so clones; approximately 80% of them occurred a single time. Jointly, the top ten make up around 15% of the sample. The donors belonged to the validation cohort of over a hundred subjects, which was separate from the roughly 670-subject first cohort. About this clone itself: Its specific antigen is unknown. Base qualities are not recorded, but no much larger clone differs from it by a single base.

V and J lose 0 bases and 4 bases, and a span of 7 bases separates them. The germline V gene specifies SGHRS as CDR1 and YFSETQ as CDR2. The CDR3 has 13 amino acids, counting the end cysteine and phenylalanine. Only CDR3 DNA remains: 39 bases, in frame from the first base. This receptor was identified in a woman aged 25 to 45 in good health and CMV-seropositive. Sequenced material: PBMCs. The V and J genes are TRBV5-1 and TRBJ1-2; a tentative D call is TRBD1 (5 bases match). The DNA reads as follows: TGCGCCAGCAGCTTGGACACAGGCTATGGCTACACCTTC. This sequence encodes CASSLDTGYGYTF.